The T cell receptor beta chain described here comes from a study of cytomegalovirus exposure and HLA in healthy donors. Comments on this clone: The antigen is not known.

The CDR3 runs 16 residues. With 5 bases clipped from V and 4 bases from J, the junction kept 9 bases outside the gene matches. Germline V CDR1 and CDR2: LNHDA, SQIVND (reference sequence). Primers for the PCR totalled 60 Vbeta and 13 Jbeta. Sequenced by immunoSEQ multiplex PCR; TCRdb stores in-frame clones only, minus some. The table includes fewer than 110,000 clones, roughly 80% detected once. The study's findings and limits: From TCR beta sequences, most subjects' HLA-A and HLA-B alleles were reportedly predicted accurately.

The receptor comes from a man aged 25-45 years in good health and CMV-seropositive. The sample was PBMCs. The rearrangement uses TRBV19 and TRBJ2-3, with 10 nucleotides matching TRBD2. The CDR3: CASSGPWSGGADTQYF. Written as DNA, the CDR3 is TGTGCCAGTAGTGGACCTTGGAGCGGGGGGGCAGATACGCAGTATTTT. Combining the CDR3 with reference TRBV19 and TRBJ2-3 gives the whole variable domain DGGITQSPKYLFRKEGQNVTLSCEQNLNHDAMYWYRQDPGQGLRLIYYSQIVNDFQKGDIAEGYSVSREKKESFPLTVTSAQKNPTAFYLCASSGPWSGGADTQYFGPGTRLTVL.